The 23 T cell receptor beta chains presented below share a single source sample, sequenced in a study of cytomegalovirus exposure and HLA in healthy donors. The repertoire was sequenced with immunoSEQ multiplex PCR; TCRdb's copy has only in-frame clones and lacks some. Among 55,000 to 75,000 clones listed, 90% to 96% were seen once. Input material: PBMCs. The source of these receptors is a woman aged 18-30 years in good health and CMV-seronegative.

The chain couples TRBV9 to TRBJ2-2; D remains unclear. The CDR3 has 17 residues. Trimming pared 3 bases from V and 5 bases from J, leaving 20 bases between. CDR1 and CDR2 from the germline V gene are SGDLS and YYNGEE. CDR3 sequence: CASSARPPGSGTGELFF. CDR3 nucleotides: TGTGCCAGCAGCGCAAGGCCCCCGGGTAGTGGTACCGGGGAGCTGTTTTTT.

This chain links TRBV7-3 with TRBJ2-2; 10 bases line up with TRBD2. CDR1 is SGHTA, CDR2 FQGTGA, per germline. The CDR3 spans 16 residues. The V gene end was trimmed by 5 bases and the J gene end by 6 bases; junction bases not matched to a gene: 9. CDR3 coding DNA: TGTGCCAGCAGCCAAAGCCCTAGCGGGAGTGCCGGGGAGCTGTTTTTT. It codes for CASSQSPSGSAGELFF.

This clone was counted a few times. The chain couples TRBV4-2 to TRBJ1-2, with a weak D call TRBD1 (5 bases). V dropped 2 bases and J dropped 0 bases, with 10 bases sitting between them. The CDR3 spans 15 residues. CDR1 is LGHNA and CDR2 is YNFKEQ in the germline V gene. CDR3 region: CASSQNTGANYGYTF. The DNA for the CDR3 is TGTGCCAGCAGCCAAAATACGGGGGCTAACTATGGCTACACCTTC.

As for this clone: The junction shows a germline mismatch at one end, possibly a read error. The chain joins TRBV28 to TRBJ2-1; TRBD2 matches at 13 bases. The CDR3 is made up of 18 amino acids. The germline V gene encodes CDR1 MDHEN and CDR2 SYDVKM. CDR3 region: CASRPSYARLAGGNQQFF. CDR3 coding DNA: TGTGCCAGCAGGCCCTCGTACGCCCGACTAGCGGGAGGCAATCAGCAGTTCTTC.

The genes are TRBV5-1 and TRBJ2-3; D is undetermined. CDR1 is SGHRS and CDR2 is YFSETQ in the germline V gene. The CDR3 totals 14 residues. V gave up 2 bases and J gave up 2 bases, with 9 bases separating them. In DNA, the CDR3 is TGCGCCAGCAGCTTCACAGTCGTCACAGATACGCAGTATTTT. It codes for CASSFTVVTDTQYF. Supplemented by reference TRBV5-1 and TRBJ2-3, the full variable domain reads KAGVTQTPRYLIKTRGQQVTLSCSPISGHRSVSWYQQTPGQGLQFLFEYFSETQRNKGNFPGRFSGRQFSNSRSEMNVSTLELGDSALYLCASSFTVVTDTQYFGPGTRLTVL.

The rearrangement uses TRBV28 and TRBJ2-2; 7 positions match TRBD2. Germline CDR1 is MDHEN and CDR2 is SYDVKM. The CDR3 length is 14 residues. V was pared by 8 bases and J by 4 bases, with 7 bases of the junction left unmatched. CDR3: CASGLGGGTGELFF. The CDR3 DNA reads TGTGCCAGCGGCCTGGGGGGGGGCACCGGGGAGCTGTTTTTT.

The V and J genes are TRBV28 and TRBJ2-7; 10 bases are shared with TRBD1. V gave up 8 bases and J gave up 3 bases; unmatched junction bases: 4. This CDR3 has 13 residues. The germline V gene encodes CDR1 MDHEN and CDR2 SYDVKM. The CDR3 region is CASLRTGGYEQYF. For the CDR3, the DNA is TGTGCCAGCCTGCGGACAGGGGGCTACGAGCAGTACTTC.

CDR3 loop: CASSIGGADTQYF. The CDR3 DNA is TGTGCCAGTAGTATTGGGGGGGCAGATACGCAGTATTTT. The chain employs TRBV19 and TRBJ2-3; 7 nucleotides agree with TRBD2. Germline loops: CDR1 LNHDA, CDR2 SQIVND (reference sequence). V lost 3 bases and J lost 4; bases outside the gene matches: 1. The CDR3 is 13 amino acids.

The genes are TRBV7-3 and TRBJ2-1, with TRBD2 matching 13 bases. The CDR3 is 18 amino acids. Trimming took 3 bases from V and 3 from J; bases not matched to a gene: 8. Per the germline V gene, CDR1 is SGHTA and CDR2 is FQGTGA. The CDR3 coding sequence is TGTGCCAGCAGCTTTTTTCCGGGACTAGCGGGAAACTACAATGAGCAGTTCTTC. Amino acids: CASSFFPGLAGNYNEQFF.

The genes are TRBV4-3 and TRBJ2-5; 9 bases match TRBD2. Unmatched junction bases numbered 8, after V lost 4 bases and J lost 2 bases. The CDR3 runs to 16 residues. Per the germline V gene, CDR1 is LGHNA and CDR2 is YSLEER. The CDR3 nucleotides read TGCGCCAGCAGCCCGGGGGCTAGCGGGGAGCAAGAGACCCAGTACTTC. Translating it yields CASSPGASGEQETQYF.

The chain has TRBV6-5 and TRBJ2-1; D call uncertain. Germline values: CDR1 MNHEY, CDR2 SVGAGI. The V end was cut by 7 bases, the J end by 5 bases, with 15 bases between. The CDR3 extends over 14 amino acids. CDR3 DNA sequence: TGTGCCAGCACCTTAACGGGTAGAGACAATGAGCAGTTCTTC. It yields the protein CASTLTGRDNEQFF.

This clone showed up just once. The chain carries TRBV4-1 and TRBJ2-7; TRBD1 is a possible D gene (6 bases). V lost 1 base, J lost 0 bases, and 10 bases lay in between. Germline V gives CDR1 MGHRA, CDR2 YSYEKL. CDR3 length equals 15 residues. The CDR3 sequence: CASSQGGQPSYEQYF. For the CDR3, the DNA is TGCGCCAGCAGCCAAGGCGGACAGCCCTCCTACGAGCAGTACTTC.

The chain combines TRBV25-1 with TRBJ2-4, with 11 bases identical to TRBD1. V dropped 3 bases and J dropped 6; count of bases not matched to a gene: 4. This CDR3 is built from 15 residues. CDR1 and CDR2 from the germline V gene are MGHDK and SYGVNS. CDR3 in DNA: TGTGCCAGCAGTGACCCGGGACAGGGGGGAAACATTCAGTACTTC. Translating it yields CASSDPGQGGNIQYF.

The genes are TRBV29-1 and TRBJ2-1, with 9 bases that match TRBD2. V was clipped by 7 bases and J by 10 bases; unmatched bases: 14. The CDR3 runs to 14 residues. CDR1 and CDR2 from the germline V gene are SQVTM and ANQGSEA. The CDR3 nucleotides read TGCAGCGCCAAAGCCGGGACTAGCCCTTTGGAGCAGTTCTTC. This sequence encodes CSAKAGTSPLEQFF.

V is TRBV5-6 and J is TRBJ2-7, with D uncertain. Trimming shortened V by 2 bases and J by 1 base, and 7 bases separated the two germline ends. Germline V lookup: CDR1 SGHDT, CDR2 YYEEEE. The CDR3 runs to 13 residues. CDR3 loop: CASSFVTSYEQYF. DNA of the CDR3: TGTGCCAGCAGCTTTGTCACTTCCTACGAGCAGTACTTC. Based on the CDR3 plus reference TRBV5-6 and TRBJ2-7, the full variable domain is DAGVTQSPTHLIKTRGQQVTLRCSPKSGHDTVSWYQQALGQGPQFIFQYYEEEERQRGNFPDRFSGHQFPNYSSELNVNALLLGDSALYLCASSFVTSYEQYFGPGTRLTVT.

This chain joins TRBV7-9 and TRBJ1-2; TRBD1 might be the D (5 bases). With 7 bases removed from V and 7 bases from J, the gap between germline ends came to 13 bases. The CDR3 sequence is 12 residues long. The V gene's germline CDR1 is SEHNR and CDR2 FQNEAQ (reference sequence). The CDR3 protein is CASNHPRGGYTF. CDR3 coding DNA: TGTGCCAGCAACCACCCAAGGGGTGGCTACACCTTC.

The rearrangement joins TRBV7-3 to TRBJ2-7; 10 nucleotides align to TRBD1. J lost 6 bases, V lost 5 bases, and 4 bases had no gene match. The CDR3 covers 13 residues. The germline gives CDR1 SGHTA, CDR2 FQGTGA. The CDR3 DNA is TGTGCCAGCAGCACCGGACAGGGGGGCGAGCAGTACTTC. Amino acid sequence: CASSTGQGGEQYF.

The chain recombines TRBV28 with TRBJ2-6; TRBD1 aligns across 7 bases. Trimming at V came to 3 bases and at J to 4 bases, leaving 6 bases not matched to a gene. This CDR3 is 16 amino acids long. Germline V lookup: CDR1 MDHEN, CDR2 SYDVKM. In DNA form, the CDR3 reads TGTGCCAGCAGTTTCCTTGACAGGGCCGGGGCCAACGTCCTGACTTTC. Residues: CASSFLDRAGANVLTF.

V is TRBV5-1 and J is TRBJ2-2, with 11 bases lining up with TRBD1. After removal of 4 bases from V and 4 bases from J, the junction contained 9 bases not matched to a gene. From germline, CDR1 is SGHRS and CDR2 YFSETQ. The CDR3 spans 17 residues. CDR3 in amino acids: CASSPGLGTGGTGELFF. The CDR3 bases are TGCGCCAGCAGCCCTGGCCTGGGGACAGGGGGCACCGGGGAGCTGTTTTTT.

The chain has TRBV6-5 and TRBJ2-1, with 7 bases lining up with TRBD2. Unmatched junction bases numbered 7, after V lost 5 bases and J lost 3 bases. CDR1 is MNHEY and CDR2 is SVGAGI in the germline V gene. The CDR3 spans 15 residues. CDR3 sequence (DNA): TGTGCCAGCAGTCGCTCAGCGGGAAACTACAATGAGCAGTTCTTC. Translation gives CASSRSAGNYNEQFF.

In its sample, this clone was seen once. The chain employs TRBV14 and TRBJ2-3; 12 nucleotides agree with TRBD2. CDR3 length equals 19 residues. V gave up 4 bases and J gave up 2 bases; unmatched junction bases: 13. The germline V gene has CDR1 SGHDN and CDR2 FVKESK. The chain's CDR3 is CASSRRTSGIGAHTDTQYF. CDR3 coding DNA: TGTGCCAGCAGCCGCCGGACTAGCGGGATAGGGGCGCACACAGATACGCAGTATTTT.

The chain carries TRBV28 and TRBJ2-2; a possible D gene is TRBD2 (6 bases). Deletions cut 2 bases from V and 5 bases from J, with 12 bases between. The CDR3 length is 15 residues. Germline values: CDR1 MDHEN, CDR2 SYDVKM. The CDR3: CASSLGGSGTGELFF. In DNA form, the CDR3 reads TGTGCCAGCAGTTTAGGGGGGAGTGGGACCGGGGAGCTGTTTTTT.

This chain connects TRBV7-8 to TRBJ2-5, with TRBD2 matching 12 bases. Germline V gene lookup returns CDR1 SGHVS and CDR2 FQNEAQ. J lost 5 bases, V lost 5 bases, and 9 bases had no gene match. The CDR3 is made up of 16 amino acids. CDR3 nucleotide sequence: TGTGCCAGCAGCCCAGGACTAGCGGGGACCAGGGAGACCCAGTACTTC. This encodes CASSPGLAGTRETQYF.